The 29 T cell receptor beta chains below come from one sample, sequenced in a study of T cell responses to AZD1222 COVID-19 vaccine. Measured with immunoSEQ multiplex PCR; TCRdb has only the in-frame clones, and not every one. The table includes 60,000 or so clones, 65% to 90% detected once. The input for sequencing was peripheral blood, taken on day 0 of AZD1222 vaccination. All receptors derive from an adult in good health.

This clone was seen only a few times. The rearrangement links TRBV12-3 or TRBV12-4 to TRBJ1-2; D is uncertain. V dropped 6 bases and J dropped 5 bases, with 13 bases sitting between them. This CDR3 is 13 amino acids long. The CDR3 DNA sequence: TGTGCCAGCAGCCCACTGGCCACTTATGGCTACACCTTC. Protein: CASSPLATYGYTF.

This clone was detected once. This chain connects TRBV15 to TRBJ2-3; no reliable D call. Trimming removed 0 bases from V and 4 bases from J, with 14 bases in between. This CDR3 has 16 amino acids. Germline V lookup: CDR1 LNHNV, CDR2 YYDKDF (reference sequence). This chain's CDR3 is CATSRDPGPSPDTQYF. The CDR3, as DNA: TGTGCCACCAGCAGAGATCCCGGGCCATCCCCAGATACGCAGTATTTT. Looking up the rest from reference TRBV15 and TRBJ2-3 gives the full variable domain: DAMVIQNPRYQVTQFGKPVTLSCSQTLNHNVMYWYQQKSSQAPKLLFHYYDKDFNNEADTPDNFQSRRPNTSFCFLDIRSPGLGDTAMYLCATSRDPGPSPDTQYFGPGTRLTVL.

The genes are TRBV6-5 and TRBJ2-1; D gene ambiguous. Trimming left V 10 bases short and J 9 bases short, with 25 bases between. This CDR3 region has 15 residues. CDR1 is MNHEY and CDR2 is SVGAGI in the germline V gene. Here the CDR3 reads CATTLGRGLSAEQFF. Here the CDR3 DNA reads TGTGCCACCACCTTGGGCAGAGGCCTAAGCGCTGAGCAGTTCTTC.

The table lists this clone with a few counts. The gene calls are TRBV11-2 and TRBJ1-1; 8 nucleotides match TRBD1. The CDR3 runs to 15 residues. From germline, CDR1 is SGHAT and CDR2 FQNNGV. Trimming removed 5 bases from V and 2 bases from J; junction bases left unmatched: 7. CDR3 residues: CASSPIQGANTEAFF. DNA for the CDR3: TGTGCCAGCAGCCCGATCCAGGGGGCAAACACTGAAGCTTTCTTT.

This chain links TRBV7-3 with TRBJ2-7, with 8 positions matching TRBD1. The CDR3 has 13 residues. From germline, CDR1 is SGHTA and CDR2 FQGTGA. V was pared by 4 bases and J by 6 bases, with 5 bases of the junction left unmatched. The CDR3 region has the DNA TGTGCCAGCAGCTCGATAACAGGGGGCGAGCAGTACTTC. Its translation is CASSSITGGEQYF.

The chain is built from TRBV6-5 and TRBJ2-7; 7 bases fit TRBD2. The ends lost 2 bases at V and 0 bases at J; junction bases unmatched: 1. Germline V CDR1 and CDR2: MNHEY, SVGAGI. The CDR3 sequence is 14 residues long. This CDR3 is CASSYSGVSYEQYF. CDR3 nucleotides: TGTGCCAGCAGTTACAGCGGGGTCTCCTACGAGCAGTACTTC.

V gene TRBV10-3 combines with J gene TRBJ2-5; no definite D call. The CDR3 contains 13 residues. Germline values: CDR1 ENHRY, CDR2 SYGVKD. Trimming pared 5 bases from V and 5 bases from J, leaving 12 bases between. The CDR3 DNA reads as TGTGCCATCAGTAGGCCAGAAGGGGAGACCCAGTACTTC. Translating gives CAISRPEGETQYF.

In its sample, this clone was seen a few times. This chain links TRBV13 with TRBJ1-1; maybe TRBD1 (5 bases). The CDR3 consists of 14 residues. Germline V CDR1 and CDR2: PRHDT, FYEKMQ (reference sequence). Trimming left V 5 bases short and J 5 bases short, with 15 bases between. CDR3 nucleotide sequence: TGTGCCAGCAGCCTAAGGAGTGAGGGGACTGAAGCTTTCTTT. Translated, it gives CASSLRSEGTEAFF.

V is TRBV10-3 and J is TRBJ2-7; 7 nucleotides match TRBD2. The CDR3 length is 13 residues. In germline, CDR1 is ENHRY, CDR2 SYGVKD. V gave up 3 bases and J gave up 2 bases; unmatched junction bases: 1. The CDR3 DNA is TGTGCCATCAGTGATGGGGGGGCCTACGAGCAGTACTTC. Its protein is CAISDGGAYEQYF.

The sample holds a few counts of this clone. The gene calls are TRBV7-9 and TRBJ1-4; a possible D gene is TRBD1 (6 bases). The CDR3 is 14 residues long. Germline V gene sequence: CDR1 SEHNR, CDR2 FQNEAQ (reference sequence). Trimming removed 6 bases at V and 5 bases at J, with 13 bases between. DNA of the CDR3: TGTGCCAGCAGTCGGACAGACCAAAATGAAAAACTGTTTTTT. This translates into CASSRTDQNEKLFF.

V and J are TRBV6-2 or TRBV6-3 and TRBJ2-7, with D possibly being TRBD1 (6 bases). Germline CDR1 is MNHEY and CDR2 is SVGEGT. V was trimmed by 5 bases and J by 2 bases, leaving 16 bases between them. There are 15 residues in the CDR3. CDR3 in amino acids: CASSTGTPRPYEQYV. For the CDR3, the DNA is TGTGCCAGCAGTACCGGGACACCTAGGCCCTACGAGCAGTACGTC.

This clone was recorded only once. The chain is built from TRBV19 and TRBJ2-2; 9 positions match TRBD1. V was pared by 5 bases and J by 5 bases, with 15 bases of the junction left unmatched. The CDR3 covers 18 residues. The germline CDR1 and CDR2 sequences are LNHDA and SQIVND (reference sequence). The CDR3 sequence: CASSPHLQGTGLTGELFF. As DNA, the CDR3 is TGTGCCAGTAGTCCGCATCTTCAGGGGACAGGGTTAACCGGGGAGCTGTTTTTT.

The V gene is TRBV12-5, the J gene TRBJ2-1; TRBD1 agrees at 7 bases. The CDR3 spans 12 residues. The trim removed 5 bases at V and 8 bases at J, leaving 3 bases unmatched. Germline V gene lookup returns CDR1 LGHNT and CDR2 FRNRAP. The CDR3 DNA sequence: TGTGCTAGTGGTACAACAGGGGATGAGCAGTTCTTC. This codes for CASGTTGDEQFF. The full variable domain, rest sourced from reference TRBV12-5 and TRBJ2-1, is DARVTQTPRHKVTEMGQEVTMRCQPILGHNTVFWYRQTMMQGLELLAYFRNRAPLDDSGMPKDRFSAEMPDATLATLKIQPSEPRDSAVYFCASGTTGDEQFFGPGTRLTVL.

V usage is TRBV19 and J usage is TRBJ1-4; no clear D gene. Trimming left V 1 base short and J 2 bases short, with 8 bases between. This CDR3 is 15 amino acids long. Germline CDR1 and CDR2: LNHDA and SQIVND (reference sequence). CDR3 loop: CASSIGGNTNEKLFF. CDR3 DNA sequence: TGTGCCAGTAGTATAGGCGGGAACACTAATGAAAAACTGTTTTTT.

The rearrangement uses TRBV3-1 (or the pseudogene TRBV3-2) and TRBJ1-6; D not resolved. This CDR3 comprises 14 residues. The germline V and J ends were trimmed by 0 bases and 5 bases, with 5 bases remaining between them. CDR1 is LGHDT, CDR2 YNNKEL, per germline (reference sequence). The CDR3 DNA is TGTGCCAGCAGCCAAGAGCTGAATAATTCACCCCTCCACTTT. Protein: CASSQELNNSPLHF.

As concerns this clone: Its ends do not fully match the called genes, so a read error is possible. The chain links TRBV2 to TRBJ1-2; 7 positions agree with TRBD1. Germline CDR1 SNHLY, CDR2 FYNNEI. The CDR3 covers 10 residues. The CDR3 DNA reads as TGTGCCAGCAGCACGGACAGGCCCTCTTTC. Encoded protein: CASSTDRPSF.

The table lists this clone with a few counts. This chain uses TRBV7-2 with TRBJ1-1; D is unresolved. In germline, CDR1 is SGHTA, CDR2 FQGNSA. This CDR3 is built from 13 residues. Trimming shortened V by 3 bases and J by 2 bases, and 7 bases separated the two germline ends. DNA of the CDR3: TGTGCCAGCAGCTTCTATGAAAACACTGAAGCTTTCTTT. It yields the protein CASSFYENTEAFF.

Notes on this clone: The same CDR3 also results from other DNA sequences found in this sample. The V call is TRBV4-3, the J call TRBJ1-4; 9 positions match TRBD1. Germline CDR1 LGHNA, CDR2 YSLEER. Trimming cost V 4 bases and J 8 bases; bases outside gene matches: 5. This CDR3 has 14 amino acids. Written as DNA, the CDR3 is TGCGCCAGCAGCCCGGGACAGGGAGGCGAAAAACTGTTTTTT. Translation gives CASSPGQGGEKLFF.

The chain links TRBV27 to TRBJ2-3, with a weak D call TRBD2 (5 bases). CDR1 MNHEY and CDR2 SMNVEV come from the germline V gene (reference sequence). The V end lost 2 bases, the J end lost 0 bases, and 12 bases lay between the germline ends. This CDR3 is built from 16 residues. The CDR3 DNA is TGTGCCAGCAGTTTACTTGGCGGGTTCAGCACAGATACGCAGTATTTT. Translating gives CASSLLGGFSTDTQYF.

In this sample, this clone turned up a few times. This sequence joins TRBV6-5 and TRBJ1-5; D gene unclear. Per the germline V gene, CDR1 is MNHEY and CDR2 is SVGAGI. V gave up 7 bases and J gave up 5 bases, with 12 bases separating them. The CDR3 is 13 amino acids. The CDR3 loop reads CASMSHRDQPQHF. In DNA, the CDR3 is TGTGCCAGCATGAGTCACCGTGATCAGCCCCAGCATTTT.

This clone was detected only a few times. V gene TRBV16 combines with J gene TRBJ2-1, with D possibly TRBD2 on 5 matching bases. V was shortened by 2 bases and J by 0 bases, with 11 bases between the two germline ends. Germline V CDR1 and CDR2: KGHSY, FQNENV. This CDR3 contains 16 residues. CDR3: CASSQIGRASYNEQFF. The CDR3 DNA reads TGTGCCAGCAGCCAAATCGGGCGGGCCTCCTACAATGAGCAGTTCTTC.

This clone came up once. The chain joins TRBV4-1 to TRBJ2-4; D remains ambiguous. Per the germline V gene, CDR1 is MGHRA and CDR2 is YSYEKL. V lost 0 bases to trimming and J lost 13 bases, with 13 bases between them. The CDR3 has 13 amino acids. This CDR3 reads CASSQDFGRLQYF. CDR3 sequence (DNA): TGCGCCAGCAGCCAAGATTTTGGCAGGTTACAGTACTTC.

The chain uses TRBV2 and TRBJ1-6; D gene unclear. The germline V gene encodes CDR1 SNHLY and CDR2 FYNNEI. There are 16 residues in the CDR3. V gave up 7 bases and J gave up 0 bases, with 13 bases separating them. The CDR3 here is CASKNRIISYNSPLHF. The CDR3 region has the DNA TGTGCCAGCAAGAATCGAATCATCTCCTATAATTCACCCCTCCACTTT.

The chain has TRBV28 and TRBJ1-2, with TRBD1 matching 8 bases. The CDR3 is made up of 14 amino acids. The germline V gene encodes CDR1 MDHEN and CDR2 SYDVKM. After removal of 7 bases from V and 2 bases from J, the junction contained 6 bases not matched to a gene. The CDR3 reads CASKRGTGNYGYTF. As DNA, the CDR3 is TGTGCCAGCAAGCGCGGGACAGGCAACTATGGCTACACCTTC.

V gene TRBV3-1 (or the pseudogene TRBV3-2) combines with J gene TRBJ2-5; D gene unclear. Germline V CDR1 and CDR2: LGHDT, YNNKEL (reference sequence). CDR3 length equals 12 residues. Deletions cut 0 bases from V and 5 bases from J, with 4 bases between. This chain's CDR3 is CASSQDYETQYF. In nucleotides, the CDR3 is TGTGCCAGCAGCCAAGATTACGAGACCCAGTACTTC.

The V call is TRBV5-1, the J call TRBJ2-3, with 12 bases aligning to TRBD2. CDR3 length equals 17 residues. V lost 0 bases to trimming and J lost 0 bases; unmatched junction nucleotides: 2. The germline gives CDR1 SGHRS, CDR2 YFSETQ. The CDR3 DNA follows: TGCGCCAGCAGCTTGGACGGGACTAGCGGGAGCACAGATACGCAGTATTTT. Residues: CASSLDGTSGSTDTQYF.

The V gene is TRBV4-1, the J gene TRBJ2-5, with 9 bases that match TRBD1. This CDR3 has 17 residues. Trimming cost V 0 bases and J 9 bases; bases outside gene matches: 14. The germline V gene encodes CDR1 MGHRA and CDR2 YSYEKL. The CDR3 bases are TGCGCCAGCAGCCAAGATAAAAGGGTACAGGGGGCGTCGGCCCAGTACTTC. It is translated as CASSQDKRVQGASAQYF.

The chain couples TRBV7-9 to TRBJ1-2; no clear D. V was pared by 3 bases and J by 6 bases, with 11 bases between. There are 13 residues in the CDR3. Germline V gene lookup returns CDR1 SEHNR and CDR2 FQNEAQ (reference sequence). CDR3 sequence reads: CASSLGNGNGYTF. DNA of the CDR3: TGTGCCAGCAGCTTGGGTAATGGGAATGGCTACACCTTC.

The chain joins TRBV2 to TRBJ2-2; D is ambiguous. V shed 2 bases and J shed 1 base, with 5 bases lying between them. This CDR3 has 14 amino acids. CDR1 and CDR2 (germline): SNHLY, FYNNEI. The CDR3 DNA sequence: TGTGCCAGCAGTGAAAGCAAGAACACCGGGGAGCTGTTTTTT. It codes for CASSESKNTGELFF.